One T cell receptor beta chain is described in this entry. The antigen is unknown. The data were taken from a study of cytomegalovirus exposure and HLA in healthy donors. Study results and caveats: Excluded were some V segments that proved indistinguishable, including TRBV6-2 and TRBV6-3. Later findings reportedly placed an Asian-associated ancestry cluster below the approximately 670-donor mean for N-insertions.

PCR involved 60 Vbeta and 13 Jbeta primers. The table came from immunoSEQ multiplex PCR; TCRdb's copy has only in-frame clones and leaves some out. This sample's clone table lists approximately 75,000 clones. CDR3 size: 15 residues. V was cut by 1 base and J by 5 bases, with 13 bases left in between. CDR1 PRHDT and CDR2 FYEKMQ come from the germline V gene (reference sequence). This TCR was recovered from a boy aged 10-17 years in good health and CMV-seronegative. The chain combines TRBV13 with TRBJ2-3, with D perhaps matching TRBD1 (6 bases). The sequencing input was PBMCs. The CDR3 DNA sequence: TGTGCCAGCAGCTTAGTAGCACAGGGTGGAGATACGCAGTATTTT. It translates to CASSLVAQGGDTQYF.